The next 32 T cell receptor beta chains were all read from a single sample in a study of cytomegalovirus exposure and HLA in healthy donors. PCR primers comprised 60 Vbeta and 13 Jbeta primers. The table came from immunoSEQ multiplex PCR; TCRdb's copy has only in-frame clones and leaves some out. In the table there are 220,000 or so clones, approximately 70% of which are singletons. The sequencing sample was made of PBMCs. These receptors were obtained from a woman in her twenties or thirties in good health and CMV-seronegative.

In its sample, this clone was seen once. The chain couples TRBV6-6 to TRBJ1-1; 9 bases are shared with TRBD1. The ends lost 7 bases at V and 4 bases at J; junction bases unmatched: 10. Germline assignment: CDR1 MNHNY and CDR2 SVGAGI (reference sequence). The CDR3 has 15 amino acids. CDR3 sequence: CASTHRGQGGTEAFF. CDR3 coding DNA: TGTGCCAGCACCCATCGGGGACAGGGTGGCACTGAAGCTTTCTTT.

This clone was seen a few times. This chain uses TRBV9 with TRBJ1-1; D gene ambiguous. This CDR3 region has 16 residues. Germline V lookup: CDR1 SGDLS, CDR2 YYNGEE. Trimming cost V 0 bases and J 3 bases, with 15 bases left between them. The CDR3 sequence: CASSVASREGDTEAFF. For the CDR3, the DNA is TGTGCCAGCAGCGTAGCTTCGAGGGAGGGAGACACTGAAGCTTTCTTT. Drawing the rest from reference TRBV9 and TRBJ1-1, the complete variable domain is DSGVTQTPKHLITATGQRVTLRCSPRSGDLSVYWYQQSLDQGLQFLIQYYNGEERAKGNILERFSAQQFPDLHSELNLSSLELGDSALYFCASSVASREGDTEAFFGQGTRLTVV.

This clone was seen more than once but under ten times. V usage is TRBV27 and J usage is TRBJ2-7, with TRBD2 as a possible D gene (5 bases). V gave up 3 bases and J gave up 0 bases, with 9 bases separating them. This CDR3 region has 14 residues. Germline V lookup: CDR1 MNHEY, CDR2 SMNVEV (reference sequence). CDR3 in amino acids: CASSFTGISYEQYF. The CDR3 DNA is TGTGCCAGCAGTTTTACGGGAATCTCCTACGAGCAGTACTTC.

This clone was seen only a few times. The chain is built from TRBV19 and TRBJ1-3, with D unclear. In germline, CDR1 is LNHDA, CDR2 SQIVND (reference sequence). Trimming removed 5 bases from V and 4 bases from J, with 3 bases in between. This CDR3 contains 11 residues. CDR3 region: CASSLGNTIYF. The DNA for the CDR3 is TGTGCCAGTAGTCTCGGAAACACCATATATTTT.

The chain joins TRBV6-6 to TRBJ1-1; D is perhaps TRBD1 (6 bases). Per germline, CDR1 MNHNY and CDR2 SVGAGI (reference sequence). CDR3 size: 13 residues. The V and J ends lost 4 bases and 6 bases respectively, with 12 bases between them. CDR3 in amino acids: CASSSLQGPEAFF. CDR3 coding DNA: TGTGCCAGCAGTTCCCTACAGGGTCCTGAAGCTTTCTTT.

V usage is TRBV2 and J usage is TRBJ2-4; D call uncertain. The CDR3 sequence is 12 residues long. CDR1 SNHLY and CDR2 FYNNEI come from the germline V gene. V lost 3 bases, J lost 7 bases, and 7 bases lay in between. In DNA, the CDR3 is TGTGCCAGCAGTGAGACCGGGAACATTCAGTACTTC. Protein product: CASSETGNIQYF.

This clone came up once. V and J are TRBV7-9 and TRBJ2-5; D is unclear. The end of the DNA aligns better with TRBJ2-7, so the J call may be wrong. The germline V gene encodes CDR1 SEHNR and CDR2 FQNEAQ (reference sequence). The CDR3 loop spans 11 amino acids. The DNA of the CDR3 is TGTGCCAGCAGCTTCTCTCACGAGCAGTACTTC. Translation gives CASSFSHEQYF.

The chain couples TRBV27 to TRBJ2-7, with D perhaps matching TRBD1 (6 bases). The germline gives CDR1 MNHEY, CDR2 SMNVEV (reference sequence). V was trimmed by 5 bases and J by 2 bases, leaving 19 bases between them. This CDR3 is 16 amino acids long. The CDR3 region has the DNA TGTGCCAGCAGTCTTTACGGTACAGGGACCCCCTACGAGCAGTACTTC. Encoded protein: CASSLYGTGTPYEQYF.

The chain uses TRBV2 and TRBJ2-7, with a tentative D call TRBD2 (5 bases). Germline lookup yields CDR1 SNHLY and CDR2 FYNNEI. CDR3 length equals 15 residues. Between the trimmed V and J ends, which lost 4 bases and 3 bases, there was a span of 16 bases. Written as DNA, the CDR3 is TGTGCCAGCAGTGCCGAAGATTGGGAGATCTACGAGCAGTACTTC. It codes for CASSAEDWEIYEQYF.

This sequence joins TRBV9 and TRBJ2-1; 8 nucleotides align to TRBD2. V lost 4 bases and J lost 9; bases outside the gene matches: 9. The CDR3 contains 14 residues. Germline V gene lookup returns CDR1 SGDLS and CDR2 YYNGEE. CDR3 bases: TGTGCCAGCAGCCTCCCGGGACTAGAGGCTGAGCAGTTCTTC. Its translation is CASSLPGLEAEQFF.

This clone was detected a few times. This sequence joins TRBV2 and TRBJ2-5; 12 positions agree with TRBD2. This CDR3 comprises 15 residues. From germline, CDR1 is SNHLY and CDR2 FYNNEI. J lost 6 bases, V lost 4 bases, and 6 bases had no gene match. The CDR3 bases are TGTGCCAGCAGTGTCGCTAGCGGGGGGGCACAGACCCAGTACTTC. It is translated as CASSVASGGAQTQYF.

CDR3 coding DNA: TGTGCCTGGACCCAGGGGTACTCTGGAAACACCATATATTTT. Amino acid sequence: CAWTQGYSGNTIYF. The rearrangement joins TRBV30 to TRBJ1-3; TRBD1 is a possible D gene (6 bases). In germline, CDR1 is GTSNPN, CDR2 SVGIG (reference sequence). The CDR3 is made up of 14 amino acids. Trimming shortened V by 4 bases and J by 0 bases, and 10 bases separated the two germline ends.

This chain's CDR3 is CASSPFAGGISYEQYF. The CDR3 nucleotides are TGTGCCAGCTCACCATTTGCGGGGGGTATCTCCTACGAGCAGTACTTC. The chain couples TRBV18 to TRBJ2-7; 8 nucleotides line up with TRBD2. The length of the CDR3 is 16 residues. V lost 2 bases and J lost 0; bases outside the gene matches: 6. CDR1 KGHSH and CDR2 LQKENI come from the germline V gene.

This sequence joins TRBV15 and TRBJ2-4, with 7 bases that match TRBD2. The V segment lost 5 bases and the J segment 1 base; nucleotides outside the gene matches: 8. The germline gives CDR1 LNHNV, CDR2 YYDKDF (reference sequence). CDR3 length equals 16 residues. The CDR3 nucleotides are TGTGCCACCAGCCCCAAGCGGGATTTGGCCAAAAACATTCAGTACTTC. It encodes CATSPKRDLAKNIQYF.

The chain uses TRBV5-8 and TRBJ2-3; 8 nucleotides agree with TRBD2. This CDR3 has 14 residues. Germline V lookup: CDR1 SGHTS, CDR2 YDEGEE. V was pared by 7 bases and J by 2 bases, with 6 bases of the junction left unmatched. The CDR3 region is CASLSGAPTDTQYF. Here the CDR3 DNA reads TGTGCCAGCCTTAGCGGGGCCCCCACAGATACGCAGTATTTT.

V is TRBV5-4 and J is TRBJ1-4; tentative D call: TRBD1 (6 bases). The CDR3 length is 16 residues. Germline values: CDR1 SGHNT, CDR2 YYREEE (reference sequence). V was shortened by 0 bases and J by 1 base, with 10 bases between the two germline ends. For the CDR3, the DNA is TGTGCCAGCAGCTTGGGAGGGACAAAAACTAATGAAAAACTGTTTTTT. This encodes CASSLGGTKTNEKLFF.

The chain joins TRBV10-1 to TRBJ2-1; 12 positions agree with TRBD2. V was clipped by 6 bases and J by 6 bases; unmatched bases: 6. The CDR3 spans 15 residues. Germline CDR1 WNHNN, CDR2 SYGVQD (reference sequence). The CDR3 here is CASSGGGLAGNEQFF. The CDR3 DNA follows: TGCGCCAGCAGCGGTGGGGGACTAGCGGGCAATGAGCAGTTCTTC.

The chain links TRBV25-1 to TRBJ1-2, with D tentatively TRBD1 (6 bases). CDR1 and CDR2 (germline): MGHDK, SYGVNS. The CDR3 loop spans 11 amino acids. Trimming shortened V by 5 bases and J by 8 bases, and 9 bases separated the two germline ends. This CDR3 is CASSFRGGYTF. The DNA of the CDR3 is TGTGCCAGCAGTTTCAGGGGAGGCTACACCTTC.

This clone has a single count. The junction departs from germline at one end; a sequencing error may be responsible. This sequence joins TRBV7-8 and TRBJ1-4; D unresolved. Germline V CDR1 and CDR2: SGHVS, FQNEAQ. This CDR3 spans 14 amino acids. The CDR3 DNA is TGTGCCGGCAGCTACGGGATCCCTAATGAAAAACTGTTTTTT. Its translation is CAGSYGIPNEKLFF.

This clone was seen just once. This sequence joins TRBV30 and TRBJ2-1; TRBD2 matches at 8 bases. The CDR3 extends over 15 amino acids. V was pared by 2 bases and J by 6 bases, with 9 bases of the junction left unmatched. Per germline, CDR1 GTSNPN and CDR2 SVGIG (reference sequence). The CDR3 sequence: CAWSKVSSGGNEQFF. The CDR3 DNA follows: TGTGCCTGGAGTAAAGTGTCCAGCGGGGGCAATGAGCAGTTCTTC.

V is TRBV11-2 and J is TRBJ2-7; no firm D call. Trimming left V 0 bases short and J 1 base short, with 7 bases between. The CDR3 loop spans 14 amino acids. Germline-derived CDR1 and CDR2 are SGHAT and FQNNGV. Written as DNA, the CDR3 is TGTGCCAGCAGCTTAGACGTAGTATCCTACGAGCAGTACTTC. Residues: CASSLDVVSYEQYF.

This clone was seen just once. This sequence joins TRBV2 and TRBJ1-2; no definite D call. The CDR3 covers 13 residues. Germline assignment: CDR1 SNHLY and CDR2 FYNNEI. V lost 5 bases, J lost 0 bases, and 7 bases lay in between. CDR3 nucleotide sequence: TGTGCCAGCAGTCGAGAGACTAACTATGGCTACACCTTC. It yields the protein CASSRETNYGYTF.

V gene TRBV5-5 combines with J gene TRBJ1-2, with a possible D match to TRBD1 (5 bases). The germline CDR1 and CDR2 sequences are SGHKS and YYEKEE (reference sequence). This CDR3 comprises 15 residues. V gave up 4 bases and J gave up 4 bases, with 17 bases separating them. The DNA for the CDR3 is TGTGCCAGCAGCAGTTCAGGGCCACTCGGCTATGGCTACACCTTC. This translates into CASSSSGPLGYGYTF.

V and J are TRBV4-1 and TRBJ2-1; 8 bases are shared with TRBD2. The CDR3 sequence is 16 residues long. Germline CDR1 and CDR2: MGHRA and YSYEKL. Trimming at V came to 4 bases and at J to 6 bases, leaving 11 bases not matched to a gene. In DNA, the CDR3 is TGCGCCAGCAGCCCCATGGGGAGCGGGAGAATCAATGAGCAGTTCTTC. It yields the protein CASSPMGSGRINEQFF.

The chain employs TRBV13 and TRBJ1-4, with TRBD1 as a possible D gene (5 bases). Germline V gene sequence: CDR1 PRHDT, CDR2 FYEKMQ (reference sequence). The CDR3 loop spans 14 amino acids. The germline V and J ends were trimmed by 1 base and 8 bases, with 11 bases remaining between them. Written as DNA, the CDR3 is TGTGCCAGCAGCTTAGTAGGGGATGCGGAAAAACTGTTTTTT. This encodes CASSLVGDAEKLFF.

The chain couples TRBV19 to TRBJ2-2, with unresolved D. The CDR3 has 13 residues. Trimming removed 7 bases at V and 2 bases at J, with 8 bases between. CDR1 is LNHDA and CDR2 is SQIVND in the germline V gene (reference sequence). CDR3 in amino acids: CASTNLNTGELFF. The CDR3 DNA is TGTGCCAGTACTAACCTCAACACCGGGGAGCTGTTTTTT.

This rearrangement joins TRBV6-6 to TRBJ1-5, with D perhaps TRBD1 (6 bases). This CDR3 is 15 amino acids long. Germline V gene lookup returns CDR1 MNHNY and CDR2 SVGAGI (reference sequence). Trimming removed 6 bases at V and 6 bases at J, with 18 bases between. CDR3 nucleotides: TGTGCCAGCAGCCACCGGAAGGGGGAGGGTCAGCCCCAGCATTTT. This codes for CASSHRKGEGQPQHF.

The chain combines TRBV19 with TRBJ1-1; D might be TRBD1 (6 bases). V was shortened by 4 bases and J by 1 base, with 13 bases between the two germline ends. Germline assignment: CDR1 LNHDA and CDR2 SQIVND (reference sequence). The CDR3 loop spans 15 amino acids. The CDR3 DNA sequence: TGTGCCAGTAGTAGACCAGGGGACCCGAACACTGAAGCTTTCTTT. It yields the protein CASSRPGDPNTEAFF.

The chain has TRBV11-3 and TRBJ2-5, with TRBD2 identical over 12 bases. The germline gives CDR1 SGHNT, CDR2 YENEEA. The CDR3 loop spans 15 amino acids. Losses at the gene ends were 4 bases for V and 9 bases for J; bases not matched to a gene: 9. CDR3 DNA sequence: TGTGCCAGCAGCTCGGGGGGACTAGCGGGCCGGGCCCAGTACTTC. It yields the protein CASSSGGLAGRAQYF.

The chain employs TRBV5-1 and TRBJ1-6, with D perhaps TRBD1 (6 bases). V lost 4 bases and J lost 14, with 19 bases in between. Looked up from germline, CDR1 is SGHRS and CDR2 is YFSETQ. The CDR3 covers 14 residues. This CDR3 is CASSLGDTYESLHF. CDR3 in DNA: TGCGCCAGCAGCCTGGGGGACACCTACGAATCCCTCCACTTT. Filled out from reference TRBV5-1 and TRBJ1-6, the complete variable domain reads KAGVTQTPRYLIKTRGQQVTLSCSPISGHRSVSWYQQTPGQGLQFLFEYFSETQRNKGNFPGRFSGRQFSNSRSEMNVSTLELGDSALYLCASSLGDTYESLHFGNGTRLTVT.

This chain connects TRBV11-2 to TRBJ2-1; 9 nucleotides match TRBD2. Per germline, CDR1 SGHAT and CDR2 FQNNGV. The CDR3 has 16 amino acids. Trimming took 3 bases from V and 4 from J; bases not matched to a gene: 7. The CDR3 nucleotides read TGTGCCAGCAGCTTCTTCTTGACTAGCGGTTACAATGAGCAGTTCTTC. As protein: CASSFFLTSGYNEQFF. Supplemented by reference TRBV11-2 and TRBJ2-1, the full variable domain reads EAGVAQSPRYKIIEKRQSVAFWCNPISGHATLYWYQQILGQGPKLLIQFQNNGVVDDSQLPKDRFSAERLKGVDSTLKIQPAKLEDSAVYLCASSFFLTSGYNEQFFGPGTRLTVL.

As to this clone: Germline and junction disagree at one end, which may indicate a read error. The CDR3 region is CATSPGPLIAEAFF. As DNA, the CDR3 is TGTGCCACTAGCCCCGGGCCCCTAATCGCTGAGGCTTTCTTT. The rearrangement uses TRBV5-5 and TRBJ1-1, with D uncertain. This CDR3 contains 14 residues. CDR1 and CDR2 (germline): SGHKS, YYEKEE (reference sequence). Full variable domain (missing parts from reference TRBV5-5 and TRBJ1-1): DAGVTQSPTHLIKTRGQQVTLRCSPISGHKSVSWYQQVLGQGPQFIFQYYEKEERGRGNFPDRFSARQFPNYSSELNVNALLLGDSALYLCATSPGPLIAEAFFGQGTRLTVV.